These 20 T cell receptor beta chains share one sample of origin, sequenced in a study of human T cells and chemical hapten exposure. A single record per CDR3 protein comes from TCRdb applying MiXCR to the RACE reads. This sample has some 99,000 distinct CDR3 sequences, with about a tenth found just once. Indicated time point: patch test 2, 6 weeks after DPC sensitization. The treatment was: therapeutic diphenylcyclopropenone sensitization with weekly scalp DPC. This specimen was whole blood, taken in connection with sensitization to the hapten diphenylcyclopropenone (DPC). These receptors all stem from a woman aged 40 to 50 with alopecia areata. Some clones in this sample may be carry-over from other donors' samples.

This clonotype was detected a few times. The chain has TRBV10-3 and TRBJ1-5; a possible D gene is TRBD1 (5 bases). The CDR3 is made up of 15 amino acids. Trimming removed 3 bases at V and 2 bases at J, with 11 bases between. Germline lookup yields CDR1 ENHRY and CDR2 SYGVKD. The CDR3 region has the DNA TGTGCCATCAGTGACGCCGGCAGGGGCAATCAGCCCCAGCATTTT. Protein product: CAISDAGRGNQPQHF.

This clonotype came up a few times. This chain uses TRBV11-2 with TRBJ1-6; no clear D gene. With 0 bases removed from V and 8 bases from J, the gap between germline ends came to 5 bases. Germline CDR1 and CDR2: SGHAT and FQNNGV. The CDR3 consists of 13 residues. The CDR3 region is CASSLDIDSPLHF. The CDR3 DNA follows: TGTGCCAGCAGCTTAGATATCGATTCACCCCTCCACTTT.

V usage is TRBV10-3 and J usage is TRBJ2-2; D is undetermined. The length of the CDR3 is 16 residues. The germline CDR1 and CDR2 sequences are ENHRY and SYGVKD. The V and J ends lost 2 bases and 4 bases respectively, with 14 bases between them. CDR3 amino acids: CAISERQGARTGELFF. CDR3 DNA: TGTGCCATCAGTGAGAGGCAAGGAGCCCGCACCGGGGAGCTGTTTTTT.

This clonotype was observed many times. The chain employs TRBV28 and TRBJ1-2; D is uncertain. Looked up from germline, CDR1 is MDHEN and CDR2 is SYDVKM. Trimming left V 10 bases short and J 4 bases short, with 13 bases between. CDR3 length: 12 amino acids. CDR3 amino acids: CAIQQRTYGYTF. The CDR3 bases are TGTGCCATCCAACAGAGGACCTATGGCTACACCTTC.

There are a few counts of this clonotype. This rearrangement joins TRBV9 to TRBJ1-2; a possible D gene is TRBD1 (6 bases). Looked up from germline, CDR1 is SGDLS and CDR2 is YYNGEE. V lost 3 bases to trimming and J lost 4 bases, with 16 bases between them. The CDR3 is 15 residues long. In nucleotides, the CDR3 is TGTGCCAGCAGCGGCCAGACAGGACCGGTCTATGGCTACACCTTC. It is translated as CASSGQTGPVYGYTF.

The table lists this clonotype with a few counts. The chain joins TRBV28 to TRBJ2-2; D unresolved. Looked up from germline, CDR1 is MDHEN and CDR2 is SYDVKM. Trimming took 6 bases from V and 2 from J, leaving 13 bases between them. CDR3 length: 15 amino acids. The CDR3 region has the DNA TGTGCCAGCAGCTGGCGGTCGTTAAACACCGGGGAGCTGTTTTTT. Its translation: CASSWRSLNTGELFF.

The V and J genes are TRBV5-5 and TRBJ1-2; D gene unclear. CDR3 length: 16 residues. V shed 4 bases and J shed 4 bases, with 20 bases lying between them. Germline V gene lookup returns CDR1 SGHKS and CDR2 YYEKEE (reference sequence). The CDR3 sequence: CASSPISSGGSYGYTF. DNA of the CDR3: TGTGCCAGCAGCCCTATCTCGTCGGGAGGGTCCTATGGCTACACCTTC.

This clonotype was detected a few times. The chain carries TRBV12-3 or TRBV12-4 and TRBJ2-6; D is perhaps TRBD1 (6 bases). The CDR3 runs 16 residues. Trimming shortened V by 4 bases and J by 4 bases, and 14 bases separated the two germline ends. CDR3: CASSSGTTTGANVLTF. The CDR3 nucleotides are TGTGCCAGCAGTTCCGGGACAACGACCGGGGCCAACGTCCTGACTTTC.

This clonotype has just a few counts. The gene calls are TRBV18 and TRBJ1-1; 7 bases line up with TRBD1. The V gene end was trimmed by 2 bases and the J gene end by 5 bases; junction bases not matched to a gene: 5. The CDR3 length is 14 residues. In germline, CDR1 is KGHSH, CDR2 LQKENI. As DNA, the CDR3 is TGTGCCAGCTCACCAGGACAGGATAGAACTGAAGCTTTCTTT. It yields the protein CASSPGQDRTEAFF.

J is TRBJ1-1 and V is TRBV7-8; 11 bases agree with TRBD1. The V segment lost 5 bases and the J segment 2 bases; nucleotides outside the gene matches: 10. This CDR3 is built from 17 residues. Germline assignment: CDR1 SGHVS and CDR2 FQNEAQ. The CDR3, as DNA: TGTGCCAGCAGCCTAATACCGGGACAGGGGGGAAACACTGAAGCTTTCTTT. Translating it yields CASSLIPGQGGNTEAFF.

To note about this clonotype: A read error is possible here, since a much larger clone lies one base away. This CDR3 reads CAGSLGHKPSNTEAFF. The CDR3, as DNA: TGCGCCGGCAGCCTCGGACACAAGCCATCGAACACTGAAGCTTTCTTT. The chain links TRBV5-1 to TRBJ1-1; a weak D match, TRBD1 (5 bases). Germline-derived CDR1 and CDR2 are SGHRS and YFSETQ. This CDR3 region has 16 residues.

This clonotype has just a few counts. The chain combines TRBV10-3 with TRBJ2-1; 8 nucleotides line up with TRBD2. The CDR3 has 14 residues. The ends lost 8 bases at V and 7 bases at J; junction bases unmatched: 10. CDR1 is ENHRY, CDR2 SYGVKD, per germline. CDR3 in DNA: TGTGCCATCGGAGCGGGGGCACTTAGGAATGAGCAGTTCTTC. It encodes CAIGAGALRNEQFF.

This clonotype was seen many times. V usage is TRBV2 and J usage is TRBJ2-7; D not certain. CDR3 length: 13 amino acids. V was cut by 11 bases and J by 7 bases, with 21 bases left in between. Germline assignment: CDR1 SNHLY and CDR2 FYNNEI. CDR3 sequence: CAQLLGDLGEQYF. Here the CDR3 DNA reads TGTGCCCAACTTTTGGGCGACCTGGGGGAGCAGTACTTC.

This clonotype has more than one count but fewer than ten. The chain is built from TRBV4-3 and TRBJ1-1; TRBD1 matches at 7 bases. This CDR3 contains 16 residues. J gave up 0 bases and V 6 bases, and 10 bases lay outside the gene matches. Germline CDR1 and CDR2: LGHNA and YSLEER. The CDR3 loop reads CASRHSGTDMNTEAFF. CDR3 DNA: TGCGCCAGCAGACACTCCGGGACAGATATGAACACTGAAGCTTTCTTT.

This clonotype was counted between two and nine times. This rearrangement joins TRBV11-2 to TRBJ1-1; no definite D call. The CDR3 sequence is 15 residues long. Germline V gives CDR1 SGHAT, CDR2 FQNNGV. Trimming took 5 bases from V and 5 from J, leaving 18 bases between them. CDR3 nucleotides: TGTGCCAGCAGCCCCCACTCGGGAGGGAGGACTGAAGCTTTCTTT. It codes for CASSPHSGGRTEAFF.

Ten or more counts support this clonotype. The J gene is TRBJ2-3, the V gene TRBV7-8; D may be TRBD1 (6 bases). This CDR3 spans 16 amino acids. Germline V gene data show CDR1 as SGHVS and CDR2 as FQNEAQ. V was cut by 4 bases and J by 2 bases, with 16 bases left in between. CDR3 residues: CASSSQGTSNTDTQYF. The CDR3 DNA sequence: TGTGCCAGCAGCTCACAGGGTACTTCAAACACAGATACGCAGTATTTT.

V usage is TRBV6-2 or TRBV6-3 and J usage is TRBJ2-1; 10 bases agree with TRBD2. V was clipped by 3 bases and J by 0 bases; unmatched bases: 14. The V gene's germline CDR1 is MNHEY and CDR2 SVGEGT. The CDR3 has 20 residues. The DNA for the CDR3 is TGTGCCAGCAGTTATCCTCGCGGACTAGCGGTATCGAGCTCCTACAATGAGCAGTTCTTC. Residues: CASSYPRGLAVSSSYNEQFF.

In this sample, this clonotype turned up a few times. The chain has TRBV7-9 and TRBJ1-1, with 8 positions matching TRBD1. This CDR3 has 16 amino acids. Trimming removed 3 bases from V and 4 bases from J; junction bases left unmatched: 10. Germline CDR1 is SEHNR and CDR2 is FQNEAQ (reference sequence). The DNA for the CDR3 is TGTGCCAGCAGCTTTTCCTCCGGGACAGGCCTCACTGAAGCTTTCTTT. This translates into CASSFSSGTGLTEAFF.

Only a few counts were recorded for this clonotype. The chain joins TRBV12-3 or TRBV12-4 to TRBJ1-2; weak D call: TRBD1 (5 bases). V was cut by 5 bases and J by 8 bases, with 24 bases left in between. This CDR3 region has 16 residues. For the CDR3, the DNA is TGTGCCAGCAGTCCACGGGACGGAGCCCCTCTATACGGCTACACCTTC. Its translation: CASSPRDGAPLYGYTF.

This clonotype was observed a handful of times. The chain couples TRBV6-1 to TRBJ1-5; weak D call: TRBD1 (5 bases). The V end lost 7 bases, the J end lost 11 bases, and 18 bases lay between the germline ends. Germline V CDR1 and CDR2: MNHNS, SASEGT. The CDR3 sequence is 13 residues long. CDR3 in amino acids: CASTPDTVLTQHF. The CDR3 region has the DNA TGTGCCAGCACCCCGGACACGGTCTTGACCCAGCATTTT.